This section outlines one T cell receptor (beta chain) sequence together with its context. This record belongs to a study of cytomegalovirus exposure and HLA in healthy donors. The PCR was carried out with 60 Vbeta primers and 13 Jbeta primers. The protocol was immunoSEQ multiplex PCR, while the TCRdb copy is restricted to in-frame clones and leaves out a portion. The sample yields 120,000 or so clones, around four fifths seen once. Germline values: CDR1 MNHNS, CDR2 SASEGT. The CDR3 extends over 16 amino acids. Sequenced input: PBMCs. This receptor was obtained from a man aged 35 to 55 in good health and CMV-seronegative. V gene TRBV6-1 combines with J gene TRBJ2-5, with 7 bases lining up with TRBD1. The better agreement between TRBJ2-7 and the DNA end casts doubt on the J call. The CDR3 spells CASSGQPTGLQVEQYF. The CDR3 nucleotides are TGTGCCAGCAGTGGACAACCGACAGGGCTCCAGGTCGAGCAGTACTTC.